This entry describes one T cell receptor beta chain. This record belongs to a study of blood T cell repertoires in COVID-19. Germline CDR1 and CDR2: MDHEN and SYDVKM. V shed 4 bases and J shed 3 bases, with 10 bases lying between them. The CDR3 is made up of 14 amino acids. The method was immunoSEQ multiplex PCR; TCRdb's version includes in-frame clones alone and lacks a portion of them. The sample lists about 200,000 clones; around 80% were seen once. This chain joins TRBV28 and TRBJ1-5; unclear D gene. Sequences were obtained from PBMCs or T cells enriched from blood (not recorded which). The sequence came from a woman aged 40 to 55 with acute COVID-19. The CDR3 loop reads CASSSPGVNQPQHF. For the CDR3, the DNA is TGTGCCAGCAGTTCGCCCGGGGTCAATCAGCCCCAGCATTTT.